The 20 T cell receptor beta chains presented below share a single source sample, sequenced in a study of CD8 T cells in Susac syndrome. Random hexamers were used to reverse transcribe roughly 0.45 to 1 ug of RNA. TCRdb re-called the immunoSEQ multiplex PCR reads through MiXCR, storing one row per CDR3 protein. This sample has hundreds of thousands of distinct CDR3 sequences; roughly 81% occur once, and the top ten carry 0.11%. The sequencing sample was made of CD8+ T cells from PBMCs. The receptor set was obtained from a human donor with multiple sclerosis.

The chain recombines TRBV12-3 or TRBV12-4 with TRBJ2-1; 9 bases agree with TRBD2. The V segment lost 5 bases and the J segment 8 bases; nucleotides outside the gene matches: 13. CDR3 length: 16 residues. The CDR3 here is CASSPRNSGRRYEQFF. In DNA form, the CDR3 reads TGTGCCAGCAGTCCCCGTAATAGCGGGAGAAGATATGAGCAGTTCTTC.

Concerning this clonotype: One end of the junction varies from germline; a read error may be responsible. The CDR3: CASSSDLGTTSGSHNEQFF. Written as DNA, the CDR3 is TGTGCCAGCAGCTCTGACCTAGGGACTACCTCGGGCTCCCACAATGAGCAGTTCTTC. This chain joins TRBV5-4 and TRBJ2-1, with 7 positions matching TRBD2. The CDR3 is 19 residues long. The germline CDR1 and CDR2 sequences are SGHNT and YYREEE (reference sequence).

This sequence joins TRBV3-1 and TRBJ1-1; D is possibly TRBD1 (6 bases). CDR1 is LGHDT and CDR2 is YNNKEL in the germline V gene (reference sequence). The CDR3 is 12 amino acids. Trimming took off 8 bases at V and 1 base at J, with 8 bases between the two ends. The CDR3 DNA reads TGTGCCAGCGGGGGCGCGAACACTGAAGCTTTCTTT. Protein product: CASGGANTEAFF.

The chain couples TRBV9 to TRBJ1-3, with no clear D. Trimming pared 4 bases from V and 3 bases from J, leaving 17 bases between. Germline-derived CDR1 and CDR2 are SGDLS and YYNGEE. The CDR3 runs 16 residues. CDR3 sequence reads: CASSTRTGKGGNTIYF. CDR3 DNA sequence: TGTGCCAGCAGCACGCGGACGGGGAAAGGTGGAAACACCATATATTTT.

The chain's CDR3 is CAISESGAYEQYF. The DNA of the CDR3 is TGTGCCATCAGTGAGTCGGGTGCCTACGAGCAGTACTTC. This chain joins TRBV10-3 and TRBJ2-7; D unresolved. Germline CDR1 is ENHRY and CDR2 is SYGVKD. With 0 bases removed from V and 2 bases from J, the gap between germline ends came to 5 bases. The CDR3 consists of 13 residues.

This clonotype showed up just once. The V gene is TRBV29-1, the J gene TRBJ2-1; the match to TRBD1 covers 8 bases. The V and J ends lost 7 bases and 14 bases, in that order; junction bases with no gene match: 7. In germline, CDR1 is SQVTM, CDR2 ANQGSEA. The CDR3 extends over 10 amino acids. Written as DNA, the CDR3 is TGCAGCGCGGGACAGGATCGAGAGTTCTTC. Protein sequence: CSAGQDREFF.

V is TRBV2 and J is TRBJ1-1, with a tentative D call TRBD1 (5 bases). The germline gives CDR1 SNHLY, CDR2 FYNNEI. The V end lost 8 bases, the J end lost 5 bases, and 12 bases lay between the germline ends. The CDR3 length is 12 residues. CDR3 loop: CASGSRGTEAFF. CDR3 nucleotides: TGTGCCAGCGGGTCACGGGGGACTGAAGCTTTCTTT. The full variable domain, its missing parts supplied by reference TRBV2 and TRBJ1-1, is EPEVTQTPSHQVTQMGQEVILRCVPISNHLYFYWYRQILGQKVEFLVSFYNNEISEKSEIFDDQFSVERPDGSNFTLKIRSTKLEDSAMYFCASGSRGTEAFFGQGTRLTVV.

This rearrangement joins TRBV27 to TRBJ2-1, with D perhaps assigned TRBD1 or TRBD2 (5 bases each). This CDR3 contains 14 residues. V lost 9 bases, J lost 7 bases, and 19 bases lay in between. Germline values: CDR1 MNHEY, CDR2 SMNVEV (reference sequence). The CDR3 loop is CASTYGTRTNEQFF. In DNA form, the CDR3 reads TGTGCCAGTACTTATGGGACCCGGACGAATGAGCAGTTCTTC.

The CDR3 sequence: CASSHSTGLNTEAFF. In DNA form, the CDR3 reads TGTGCCAGCAGCCATTCGACAGGATTGAACACTGAAGCTTTCTTT. The chain joins TRBV12-3 or TRBV12-4 to TRBJ1-1; TRBD1 is a possible D gene (6 bases). V was clipped by 6 bases and J by 0 bases, with 14 bases between them. The CDR3 is 15 residues long.

The V gene is TRBV5-1, the J gene TRBJ2-7, with a weak D call TRBD2 (5 bases). Trimming removed 4 bases from V and 1 base from J, with 15 bases in between. Germline V CDR1 and CDR2: SGHRS, YFSETQ. The CDR3 contains 15 residues. The CDR3 nucleotides are TGCGCCAGCAGCCTCACCTCGGACTCTTCCTACGAGCAGTACTTC. The encoded protein is CASSLTSDSSYEQYF.

The V and J genes are TRBV4-1 and TRBJ2-7, with 7 nucleotides matching TRBD2. Germline CDR1 and CDR2: MGHRA and YSYEKL. The length of the CDR3 is 14 residues. After removal of 4 bases from V and 1 base from J, the junction contained 4 bases not matched to a gene. The CDR3 sequence is CASSRGSGSYEQYF. DNA for the CDR3: TGCGCCAGCAGCCGCGGTAGCGGGTCCTACGAGCAGTACTTC.

In regard to this clonotype: Relative to the germline gene, one junction end is altered; a read error may explain this. This sequence joins TRBV7-7 and TRBJ2-1; possible D gene TRBD2, 7 bases. This CDR3 contains 13 residues. From germline, CDR1 is SSHAT and CDR2 FNYEAQ (reference sequence). The CDR3 sequence: CASSLGEGGEQFF. The CDR3 DNA is TGTGCTAGCAGCTTAGGGGAGGGGGGTGAGCAGTTCTTC. Full variable domain (rest looked up from reference TRBV7-7 and TRBJ2-1): GAGVSQSPRYKVTKRGQDVTLRCDPISSHATLYWYQQALGQGPEFLTYFNYEAQPDKSGLPSDRFSAERPEGSISTLTIQRTEQRDSAMYRCASSLGEGGEQFFGPGTRLTVL.

The J gene is TRBJ2-3, the V gene TRBV2; 15 bases line up with TRBD2. V dropped 5 bases and J dropped 3; count of bases not matched to a gene: 3. CDR3 length: 16 amino acids. Germline CDR1 and CDR2: SNHLY and FYNNEI. CDR3 sequence (DNA): TGTGCCAGCAGTTGGACTAGCGGGAGGGGGACAGATACGCAGTATTTT. It is translated as CASSWTSGRGTDTQYF.

V gene TRBV7-8 combines with J gene TRBJ2-3; TRBD2 agrees at 11 bases. The CDR3 consists of 14 residues. CDR1 and CDR2 from the germline V gene are SGHVS and FQNEAQ. V lost 5 bases, J lost 12 bases, and 10 bases stayed unmatched. The CDR3: CASSLSGRAGVQYF. The CDR3 DNA follows: TGTGCCAGCAGCCTTAGCGGGAGGGCCGGAGTTCAGTATTTT.

The chain couples TRBV6-5 to TRBJ2-3, with D unclear. This CDR3 is built from 14 residues. V was shortened by 7 bases and J by 6 bases, with 17 bases between the two germline ends. Germline V gene data show CDR1 as MNHEY and CDR2 as SVGAGI. The CDR3 DNA reads TGTGCCAGCATCGAAGGTGTGCGGATGGATACGCAGTATTTT. The encoded protein is CASIEGVRMDTQYF.

The chain recombines TRBV7-9 with TRBJ2-1, with 11 bases matching TRBD2. CDR1 is SEHNR, CDR2 FQNEAQ, per germline (reference sequence). V was pared by 4 bases and J by 4 bases, with 3 bases of the junction left unmatched. This CDR3 region has 15 residues. CDR3 nucleotide sequence: TGTGCCAGCAGCTCGGGACTAGCGGAATACAATGAGCAGTTCTTC. Its translation is CASSSGLAEYNEQFF. Using reference TRBV7-9 and TRBJ2-1 for the parts outside the CDR3, the full variable domain is DTGVSQNPRHKITKRGQNVTFRCDPISEHNRLYWYRQTLGQGPEFLTYFQNEAQLEKSRLLSDRFSAERPKGSFSTLEIQRTEQGDSAMYLCASSSGLAEYNEQFFGPGTRLTVL.

The J gene is TRBJ1-5, the V gene TRBV6-2 or TRBV6-3, with D unresolved. V was trimmed by 2 bases and J by 3 bases, leaving 8 bases between them. The CDR3 contains 14 residues. Per germline, CDR1 MNHEY and CDR2 SVGEGT. The CDR3 sequence is CASSYEADNQPQHF. DNA of the CDR3: TGTGCCAGCAGTTACGAGGCGGACAATCAGCCCCAGCATTTT.

This chain's CDR3 is CASSSPSRSGANVLTF. In nucleotides, the CDR3 is TGTGCCAGCAGTTCCCCCTCCCGCTCTGGGGCCAACGTCCTGACTTTC. This chain connects TRBV27 to TRBJ2-6; D remains ambiguous. This CDR3 contains 16 residues. Deletions cut 4 bases from V and 0 bases from J, with 10 bases between. In germline, CDR1 is MNHEY, CDR2 SMNVEV (reference sequence).

CDR3 sequence: CARSKGLLPYNEQFF. CDR3 sequence (DNA): TGTGCCAGAAGCAAAGGACTTCTCCCGTACAATGAGCAGTTCTTC. The chain couples TRBV5-3 to TRBJ2-1, with D perhaps TRBD2 (5 bases). TRBV5-3 is an ORF, with its function uncertain. The ends were cut back, 4 bases at V and 4 bases at J, with 15 bases in the middle. This CDR3 region has 15 residues.

The V and J genes are TRBV12-3 or TRBV12-4 and TRBJ1-2; TRBD1 is a possible D gene (6 bases). The CDR3 length is 12 residues. Trimming cost V 5 bases and J 6 bases, with 10 bases left between them. The CDR3 loop is CASSPHRDGYTF. The CDR3 nucleotides are TGTGCCAGCAGTCCCCACAGGGATGGCTACACCTTC.